This T cell receptor beta chain was sequenced during a study of post-analysis software for immune sequencing data. Turning to the study itself: Courses of disease covered relapsing-remitting, secondary progressive and progressive-relapsing multiple sclerosis.

This clonotype has ten or more counts. Its antigen is not known. cDNA libraries of TCR beta carried unique molecular identifiers. Each CDR3 protein gets one entry after TCRdb re-called the PCR reads with MiXCR. Of about 540,000 distinct CDR3 sequences listed, 30% to 40% are singletons. The germline V gene encodes CDR1 SGHKS and CDR2 YYEKEE (reference sequence). Trimming took 3 bases from V and 2 from J, leaving 15 bases between them. The length of the CDR3 is 15 residues. Overall study results and limits: Roughly 5 TRBV segments, TRBV5-6, TRBV5-1 and TRBV20-1 among them, were found more frequent in patients than controls.

This TCR came from a girl aged 2-17 years with multiple sclerosis. The chain carries TRBV5-5 and TRBJ2-7, with a weak D call TRBD2 (6 bases). Specimen: blood. The DNA for the CDR3 is TGTGCCAGCAGCTACGCCGGGACTCGGCCCTACGAGCAGTACTTC. The encoded protein is CASSYAGTRPYEQYF.